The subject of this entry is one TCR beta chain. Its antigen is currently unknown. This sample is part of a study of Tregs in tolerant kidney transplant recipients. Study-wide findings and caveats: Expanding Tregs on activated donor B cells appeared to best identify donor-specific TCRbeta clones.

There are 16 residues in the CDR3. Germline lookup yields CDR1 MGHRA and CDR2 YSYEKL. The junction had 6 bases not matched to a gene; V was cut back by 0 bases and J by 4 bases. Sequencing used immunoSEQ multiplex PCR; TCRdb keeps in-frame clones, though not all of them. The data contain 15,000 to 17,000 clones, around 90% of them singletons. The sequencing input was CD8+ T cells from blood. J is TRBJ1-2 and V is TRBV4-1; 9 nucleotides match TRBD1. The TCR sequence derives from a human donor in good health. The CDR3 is CASSQEPPTGGYGYTF. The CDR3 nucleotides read TGCGCCAGCAGCCAAGAACCCCCGACAGGGGGCTATGGCTACACCTTC.